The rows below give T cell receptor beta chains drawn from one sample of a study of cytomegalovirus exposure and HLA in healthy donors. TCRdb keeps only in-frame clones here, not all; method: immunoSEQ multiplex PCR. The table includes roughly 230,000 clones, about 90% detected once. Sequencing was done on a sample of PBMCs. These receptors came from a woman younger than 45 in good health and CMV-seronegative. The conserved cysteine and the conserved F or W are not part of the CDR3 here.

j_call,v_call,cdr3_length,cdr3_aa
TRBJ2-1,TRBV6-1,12,ASRKVAGDHEQF
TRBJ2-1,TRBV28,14,ASTSTSGRAYNEQF
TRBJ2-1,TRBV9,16,ASSVGAGGLSSYNEQF
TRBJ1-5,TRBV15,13,ATSRVTGVGQPQH
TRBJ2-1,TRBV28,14,ASRGTSGSLHNEQF
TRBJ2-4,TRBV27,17,ASSSGGLPVSLAKNIQY
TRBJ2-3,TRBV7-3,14,ASSLNPSGNTDTQY
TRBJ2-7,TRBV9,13,ASSPRTSGGYEQY
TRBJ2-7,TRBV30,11,AWSPGRGSGQY
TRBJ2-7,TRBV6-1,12,ASTGSGHFYEQY
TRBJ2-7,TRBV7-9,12,ASSSGQGGHEQY
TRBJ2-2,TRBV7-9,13,ASSLLDLNTGELF
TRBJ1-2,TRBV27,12,ASSTRTGDYGYT
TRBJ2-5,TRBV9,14,ASSVEGLDNQETQY
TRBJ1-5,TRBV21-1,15,ASSKEVRGISHQPQH
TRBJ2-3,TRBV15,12,ATLKGGWADTQY
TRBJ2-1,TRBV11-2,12,ASSLIGTDNEQF
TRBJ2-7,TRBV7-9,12,ASSPQGAADEQY
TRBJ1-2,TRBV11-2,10,ASSLQVGGYT
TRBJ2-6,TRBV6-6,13,ASSQTGAGANVLT
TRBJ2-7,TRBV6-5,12,ASTEGTGGYEQY
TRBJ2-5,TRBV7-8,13,ASSSQSTGPETQY
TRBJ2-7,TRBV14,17,ASSQWGGLPGQGSYEQY
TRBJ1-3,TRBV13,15,ASSSHPISSGGNTIY
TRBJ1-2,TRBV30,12,AWNYPGSNYGYT
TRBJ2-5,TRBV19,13,ASSIHSGRLETQY
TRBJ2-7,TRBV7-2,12,ASSLARDRYEQY
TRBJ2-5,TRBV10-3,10,AISEEQETQY
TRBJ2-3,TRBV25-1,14,ASSEFTGPDTDTQY
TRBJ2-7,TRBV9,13,ASSIGTGGSYEQY
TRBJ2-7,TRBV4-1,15,ASSQVYSGTPTYEQY
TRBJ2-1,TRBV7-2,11,ASSSASWHEQF
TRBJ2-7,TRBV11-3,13,ASSLETGGSYEQY
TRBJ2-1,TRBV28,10,ASRLAKNEQF
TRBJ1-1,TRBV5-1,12,ASSPTGSNTEAF